These T cell receptor beta chains were read from a single sample in a study of blood T cells in healthy people across ages. TCRdb recomputed calls from the 5' RACE reads with MiXCR, one row per CDR3 protein. Altogether roughly 1,000,000 distinct CDR3 sequences are present, approximately 26% being singletons, with the ten largest covering 0.65% to 0.95%. The same sample was also studied in work on T cells of mothers and their children.

What was sequenced was blood. Receptors originate from a girl aged 2-10 years in good health. Each CDR3 is given with its conserved first and last residue. The order of the fields is V gene, D gene, J gene, clone size, CDR3 length, CDR3 DNA, CDR3 protein. The D gene is left open where the match is weak. Some rows have no size entry. The others give once, few or many, or a class for an expanded clone.

>TRBV9|NA|TRBJ2-1|NA|14
TGTGCCAGCAGCGTAGGAGGGCGCGTAGATGAGCAGTTCTTC
CASSVGGRVDEQFF
>TRBV5-1|TRBD2|TRBJ2-5|NA|15
TGCGCCGGCAGCCTTTGGACTAGAATGGAAGAGACCCAGTACTTC
CAGSLWTRMEETQYF
>TRBV20-1|NA|TRBJ2-4|few|13
TGCAGTGCCCTACCGGGGGCCATAGACATTCAGTACTTC
CSALPGAIDIQYF
>TRBV6-5|TRBD1|TRBJ2-1|NA|14
TGTGCCAGCAGTTTTAAGGGGACAGTGAATGAGCAGTTCTTC
CASSFKGTVNEQFF
>TRBV6-1|NA|TRBJ1-3|few|13
TGTGCCAGCGAACGGACAACTGGAAACACCATATATTTT
CASERTTGNTIYF
>TRBV29-1|NA|TRBJ2-1|NA|16
TGCAGCGTTGAACAAGGTAACCGCAACTCCTACAATGAGCAGTTCTTC
CSVEQGNRNSYNEQFF
>TRBV6-1|NA|TRBJ1-2|NA|15
TGTGCCAGCATCGGTTTCGAAGAGGGGGACTATGGCTACACCTTC
CASIGFEEGDYGYTF
>TRBV7-2|TRBD1|TRBJ2-6|NA|18
TGTGCCAGCAGCTTAGGGGGACAGGGTAGAACTGGGGCCAACGTCCTGACTTTC
CASSLGGQGRTGANVLTF
>TRBV9|TRBD2|TRBJ2-5|NA|15
TGTGCCAGCAGCCCCCGACTAGCAAGAGGGGAGACCCAGTACTTC
CASSPRLARGETQYF
>TRBV4-1|TRBD2|TRBJ2-5|few|16
TGCGCCAGCAGCCGGAGGTCCGCGGGAGGGCAAGAGACCCAGTACTTC
CASSRRSAGGQETQYF
>TRBV16|NA|TRBJ1-2|few|13
TGTGCCAGCAGCCAAGGGGGTCAACCTGGCTACACCTTC
CASSQGGQPGYTF
>TRBV29-1|NA|TRBJ1-4|few|13
TGCAGCGTTGAAGGCAGGGAGGGAGATCAGCTGTTTTTT
CSVEGREGDQLFF
>TRBV18|NA|TRBJ2-1|NA|15
TGTGCCAGCTCGTCGAGGGGAGGCTCCTACAATGAGCAGTTCTTC
CASSSRGGSYNEQFF
>TRBV20-1|NA|TRBJ2-7|NA|13
TGCAGTGCAGACTTCGGGAGTTCCTACGAGCAGTACTTC
CSADFGSSYEQYF
>TRBV6-1|NA|TRBJ2-7|NA|16
TGTGCCAGCAGGCTCCAACTATTACAGGGAACGGGCGAGCAGTACTTC
CASRLQLLQGTGEQYF